One sample yielded the 5 T cell receptor beta chains listed below, sequenced in a study of blood T cells in healthy people across ages. A J-beta primer mix and a sample-barcoded 5' primer were used in a second PCR of roughly 7 to 12 cycles. From the 5' RACE reads, TCRdb called clonotypes with MiXCR, one entry per CDR3 protein. The sample includes over 1,200,000 distinct CDR3 sequences, approximately 59% of them seen just once. The sequenced sample was blood. The receptors stem from a man aged 18-30 years in good health.

The CDR3 here is CASSRPYRSQETQYF. The CDR3 DNA is TGTGCCAGCAGCCGCCCTTACAGGAGTCAAGAGACCCAGTACTTC. The rearrangement joins TRBV12-3 or TRBV12-4 to TRBJ2-5; D might be TRBD1 (5 bases). The CDR3 sequence is 15 residues long. The ends were cut back, 6 bases at V and 2 bases at J, with 16 bases in the middle.

A remark on this clonotype: A read error may account for a junction end that differs from germline. The rearrangement joins TRBV7-7 to TRBJ1-3; D perhaps matches TRBD1 (6 bases). From germline, CDR1 is SSHAT and CDR2 FNYEAQ (reference sequence). The CDR3 sequence is 16 residues long. Here the CDR3 reads CASSLALRGPGNTIYF. In nucleotides, the CDR3 is TGTGCTAGCAGCTTAGCGCTTCGGGGGCCTGGAAACACCATATATTTT.

This clonotype was counted a single time. This sequence joins TRBV3-1 and TRBJ2-1, with 8 positions matching TRBD2. The V gene end was trimmed by 0 bases and the J gene end by 8 bases; junction bases not matched to a gene: 6. The CDR3 is 15 amino acids. Germline V CDR1 and CDR2: LGHDT, YNNKEL (reference sequence). CDR3 DNA sequence: TGTGCCAGCAGCCAAGATGGGACTAGGACTGATGAGCAGTTCTTC. Translating it yields CASSQDGTRTDEQFF.

The chain carries TRBV12-3 or TRBV12-4 and TRBJ2-1; 7 bases fit TRBD2. J lost 7 bases, V lost 6 bases, and 9 bases had no gene match. This CDR3 has 14 amino acids. CDR3 sequence reads: CASRDLEAGNEQFF. The DNA for the CDR3 is TGTGCCAGCAGGGATCTAGAAGCGGGGAATGAGCAGTTCTTC.

The V and J genes are TRBV6-2 or TRBV6-3 and TRBJ2-1; the D gene is possibly TRBD2 (5 bases). The germline V and J ends were trimmed by 8 bases and 4 bases, with 21 bases remaining between them. Germline-derived CDR1 and CDR2 are MNHEY and SVGEGT. The CDR3 has 16 residues. CDR3 DNA: TGTGCCAGCTTCACCGAGCGGACCCCGGCATACAATGAGCAGTTCTTC. Protein: CASFTERTPAYNEQFF.